These 16 T cell receptor beta chains came from one sample sequenced in a study of blood T cell repertoires in COVID-19 (dated by TCRdb to 2019 to 2021). The library was produced with the immunoSEQ multiplex PCR assay. As stored in TCRdb, this immuneACCESS dataset retains in-frame rearrangements with V and J assigned. A fraction of the clones does not appear; measured against another copy, unresolved V genes explain less than half of the discrepancy, and the remainder lacks a known reason. This sample gives 63,000 or so clones in total; about 86% of them show up just once. About 4% of the sample belongs to the ten largest clones. Sequencing was carried out using peripheral blood. These receptors came from an older man with active COVID-19.

The genes are TRBV19 and TRBJ1-2; tentatively, D is TRBD1 (5 bases). CDR1 and CDR2 (germline): LNHDA, SQIVND (reference sequence). This CDR3 spans 13 amino acids. Trimming removed 10 bases at V and 9 bases at J, with 21 bases between. CDR3 sequence (DNA): TGTGCCACCCTAGGGGCAGGGCCTAGAAGCTACACCTTC. The encoded protein is CATLGAGPRSYTF.

CDR3 DNA: TGCAGCGTGGGGACTAGCGGGAGTGCTGAGACCCAGTACTTC. This sequence encodes CSVGTSGSAETQYF. The genes are TRBV29-1 and TRBJ2-5; 14 nucleotides line up with TRBD2. Germline-derived CDR1 and CDR2 are SQVTM and ANQGSEA. The CDR3 loop spans 14 amino acids. After removal of 6 bases from V and 5 bases from J, the junction contained 5 bases not matched to a gene.

The chain combines TRBV6-2 or TRBV6-3 with TRBJ2-5; 9 positions agree with TRBD2. Germline CDR1 and CDR2: MNHEY and SVGEGT. V trimming: 0 bases; J trimming: 7 bases; junction bases outside the gene matches: 9. The CDR3 totals 16 residues. The CDR3 is CASSYSPSGNSATQYF. CDR3 DNA sequence: TGTGCCAGCAGTTACTCTCCTAGCGGGAACTCGGCGACCCAGTACTTC.

The genes are TRBV6-9 and TRBJ2-6; TRBD2 is a possible D gene (6 bases). The CDR3 totals 15 residues. In germline, CDR1 is MNHGY, CDR2 SVAAGI. V lost 6 bases and J 3 bases, leaving 12 bases between the germline ends. The CDR3 loop reads CASSWGVLGANVLTF. CDR3 DNA: TGTGCCAGCAGCTGGGGGGTCCTTGGGGCCAACGTCCTGACTTTC.

This clone was seen once. This chain uses TRBV6-2 or TRBV6-3 with TRBJ2-1; 15 bases map to TRBD2. From germline, CDR1 is MNHEY and CDR2 SVGEGT. V lost 2 bases, J lost 10 bases, and 21 bases stayed unmatched. The CDR3 sequence is 21 residues long. CDR3 protein: CASSYPRGTSGRPPFSAEQFF. The CDR3, as DNA: TGTGCCAGCAGTTACCCCAGGGGGACTAGCGGGAGGCCCCCCTTTTCAGCGGAGCAGTTCTTC.

This chain links TRBV7-3 with TRBJ1-2; possibly TRBD1 for D (5 bases). The CDR3 loop spans 13 amino acids. Trimming cost V 2 bases and J 7 bases, with 11 bases left between them. From germline, CDR1 is SGHTA and CDR2 FQGTGA. CDR3 nucleotides: TGTGCCAGCAGCTTAGTGCCGGGGGGTGGCTACACCTTC. This gives the protein CASSLVPGGGYTF.

V and J are TRBV3-1 (or the pseudogene TRBV3-2) and TRBJ2-7, with D maybe TRBD1 (8 bases). The CDR3 loop spans 18 amino acids. V shed 0 bases and J shed 2 bases, with 20 bases lying between them. Germline V CDR1 and CDR2: LGHDT, YNNKEL (reference sequence). The DNA for the CDR3 is TGTGCCAGCAGCCAAGAGCCCCAGGGGGCGGGAGTCCCCTACGAGCAGTACTTC. Translation gives CASSQEPQGAGVPYEQYF.

J is TRBJ2-7 and V is TRBV28; TRBD1 aligns across 8 bases. The V segment lost 6 bases and the J segment 3 bases; nucleotides outside the gene matches: 10. Germline CDR1 is MDHEN and CDR2 is SYDVKM. The CDR3 has 15 residues. The CDR3 DNA reads as TGTGCCAGCAGCCGAACCGGGACAGGAGACTACGAGCAGTACTTC. This sequence encodes CASSRTGTGDYEQYF.

The DNA of the CDR3 is TGTGCCAGCAGCGTTGGTAGCGGGAGGGCCGGCTACGAGCAGTACTTC. This translates into CASSVGSGRAGYEQYF. The rearrangement uses TRBV9 and TRBJ2-7; TRBD2 agrees at 11 bases. The CDR3 contains 16 residues. Germline CDR1 is SGDLS and CDR2 is YYNGEE. V was pared by 2 bases and J by 3 bases, with 7 bases of the junction left unmatched.

The V call is TRBV9, the J call TRBJ2-5, with D possibly being TRBD2 (6 bases). The CDR3 is made up of 15 amino acids. Per the germline V gene, CDR1 is SGDLS and CDR2 is YYNGEE. Trimming left V 3 bases short and J 4 bases short, with 16 bases between. This CDR3 reads CASSGGTPFGETQYF. The CDR3 coding sequence is TGTGCCAGCAGCGGCGGGACGCCGTTCGGAGAGACCCAGTACTTC.

The chain employs TRBV9 and TRBJ1-3; 7 bases are shared with TRBD1. V shed 0 bases and J 8 bases; nucleotides not matched to a gene: 5. The CDR3 consists of 14 residues. Germline V CDR1 and CDR2: SGDLS, YYNGEE. The chain's CDR3 is CASSVAGGSDTIYF. The CDR3 coding sequence is TGTGCCAGCAGCGTAGCAGGGGGGTCGGACACCATATATTTT.

The chain has TRBV7-2 and TRBJ2-7; tentative D call: TRBD2 (7 bases). The CDR3 is made up of 17 amino acids. Germline CDR1 reads SGHTA; CDR2 reads FQGNSA. The V and J ends lost 0 bases and 5 bases respectively, with 20 bases between them. Written as DNA, the CDR3 is TGTGCCAGCAGCTTAGCGTGGGGGGGGACACGGCACGACGAGCAGTACTTC. Translation gives CASSLAWGGTRHDEQYF.

V is TRBV7-6 and J is TRBJ2-3; a possible D gene is TRBD1 (6 bases). This CDR3 is built from 15 residues. V gave up 1 base and J gave up 1 base, with 9 bases separating them. Germline V CDR1 and CDR2: SGHVS, FNYEAQ. CDR3 bases: TGTGCCAGCAGCTTAGTGGGGGCGGGCACAGATACGCAGTATTTT. Amino acids: CASSLVGAGTDTQYF.

The rearrangement uses TRBV21-1 and TRBJ2-7; the DNA was not used to check the table's D call, TRBD1. TRBV21-1 is a recognized pseudogene. This CDR3 spans 16 amino acids. CDR3 loop: CASSGELQELTYEQYF. The CDR3 DNA reads as TGTGCCAGCAGCGGGGAACTACAGGAACTCACCTACGAGCAGTACTTC.

This chain connects TRBV19 to TRBJ2-7, with 7 bases that match TRBD1. The CDR3 runs to 14 residues. The germline V gene encodes CDR1 LNHDA and CDR2 SQIVND (reference sequence). After removal of 0 bases from V and 3 bases from J, the junction contained 2 bases not matched to a gene. The CDR3 DNA follows: TGTGCCAGTAGTATAGATTGGGACAGCTACGAGCAGTACTTC. Translated, it gives CASSIDWDSYEQYF. Full variable domain (outside the CDR3, taken from reference TRBV19 and TRBJ2-7): DGGITQSPKYLFRKEGQNVTLSCEQNLNHDAMYWYRQDPGQGLRLIYYSQIVNDFQKGDIAEGYSVSREKKESFPLTVTSAQKNPTAFYLCASSIDWDSYEQYFGPGTRLTVT.

The chain links TRBV9 to TRBJ1-6, with TRBD1 as a possible D gene (5 bases). This CDR3 has 17 amino acids. Trimming removed 0 bases at V and 3 bases at J, with 13 bases between. Germline V gene sequence: CDR1 SGDLS, CDR2 YYNGEE. The CDR3 region has the DNA TGTGCCAGCAGCGTAGCCCCCTGGGGGGACTATAATTCACCCCTCCACTTT. Translated: CASSVAPWGDYNSPLHF.